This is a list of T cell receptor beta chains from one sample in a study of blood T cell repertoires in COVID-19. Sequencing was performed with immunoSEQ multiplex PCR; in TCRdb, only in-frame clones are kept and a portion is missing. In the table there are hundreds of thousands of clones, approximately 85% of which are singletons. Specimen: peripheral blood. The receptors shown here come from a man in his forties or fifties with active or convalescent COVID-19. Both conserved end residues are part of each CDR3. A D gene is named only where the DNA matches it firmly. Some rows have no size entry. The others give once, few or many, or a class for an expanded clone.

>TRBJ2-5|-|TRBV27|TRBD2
CASGGRARETQYF
TGTGCCAGCGGCGGGAGGGCGCGTGAGACCCAGTACTTC
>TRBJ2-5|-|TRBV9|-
CASSPGRYQETQYF
TGTGCCAGCAGCCCTGGGAGGTACCAAGAGACCCAGTACTTC
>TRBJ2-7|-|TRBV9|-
CASSVATGTYEQYF
TGTGCCAGCAGCGTAGCTACAGGAACCTACGAGCAGTACTTC
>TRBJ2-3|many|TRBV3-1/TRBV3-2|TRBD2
CASSPRLAGASSTDTQYF
TGTGCCAGCAGCCCAAGACTAGCGGGAGCTTCTAGCACAGATACGCAGTATTTT
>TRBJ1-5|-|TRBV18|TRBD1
CASSPARTGGHQPQHF
TGTGCCAGCTCACCTGCCCGGACAGGGGGGCATCAGCCCCAGCATTTT
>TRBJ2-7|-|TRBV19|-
CASSMVLSSYEQYF
TGTGCCAGTAGTATGGTGTTGAGCTCCTACGAGCAGTACTTC
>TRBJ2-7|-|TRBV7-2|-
CASSQTWGTPSYEQYF
TGTGCCAGCAGCCAAACCTGGGGGACTCCTTCTTACGAGCAGTACTTC
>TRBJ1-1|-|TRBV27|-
CASSLNPGGGTEAFF
TGTGCCAGCAGTCTAAACCCTGGGGGGGGCACTGAAGCTTTCTTT
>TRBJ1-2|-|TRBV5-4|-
CASSLTASSTANYGYTF
TGTGCCAGCAGCTTAACGGCCAGTAGTACAGCTAACTATGGCTACACCTTC
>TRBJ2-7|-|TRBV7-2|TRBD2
CASSLSGGSGDEQYF
TGTGCCAGCAGCCTCTCCGGCGGGAGTGGCGACGAGCAGTACTTC
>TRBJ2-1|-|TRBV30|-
CAWRGVITYNEQFF
TGTGCCTGGAGAGGAGTCATAACCTACAATGAGCAGTTCTTC
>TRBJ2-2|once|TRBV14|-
CASSQGQGGPGELFF
TGTGCCAGCAGCCAAGGACAGGGAGGACCCGGGGAGCTGTTTTTT
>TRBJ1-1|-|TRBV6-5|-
CASSYSIAYRNTEAFF
TGTGCCAGCAGTTATTCCATAGCGTACAGGAACACTGAAGCTTTCTTT
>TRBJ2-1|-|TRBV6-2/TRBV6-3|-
CASSYSVQLGLYNEQFF
TGTGCCAGCAGTTACTCTGTCCAACTAGGACTCTACAATGAGCAGTTCTTC
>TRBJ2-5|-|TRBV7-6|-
CASSRLVAGETQYF
TGTGCCAGCAGCAGACTTGTGGCGGGAGAGACCCAGTACTTC
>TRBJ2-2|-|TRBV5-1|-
CASSLDARGYTGELFF
TGCGCCAGCAGCTTGGATGCCCGAGGGTACACCGGGGAGCTGTTTTTT
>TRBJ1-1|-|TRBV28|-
CASTPPGGNTEAFF
TGTGCCAGCACCCCCCCCGGAGGGAACACTGAAGCTTTCTTT
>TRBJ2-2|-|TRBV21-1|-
CASSSRTGNGELFF
TGTGCCAGCAGCAGCAGGACAGGGAACGGGGAGCTGTTTTTT
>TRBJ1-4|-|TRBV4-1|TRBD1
CASSPGQSYRREKLFF
TGCGCCAGCAGTCCGGGACAGTCCTACCGACGGGAAAAACTGTTTTTT
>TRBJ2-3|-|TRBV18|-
CASSPGGGTDTQYF
TGTGCCAGCTCACCTGGAGGAGGCACAGATACGCAGTATTTT
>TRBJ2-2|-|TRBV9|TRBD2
CASSVWASGNTGELFF
TGTGCCAGCAGCGTATGGGCTAGCGGGAACACCGGGGAGCTGTTTTTT
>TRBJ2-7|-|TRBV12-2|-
CASRFRLAGDPYEQYF
TGTGCAAGTCGCTTTCGACTAGCGGGAGACCCCTACGAGCAGTACTTC
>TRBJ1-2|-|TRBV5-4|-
CASSLVSRTASYGYTF
TGTGCCAGCAGCTTGGTTTCCCGGACAGCCTCGTATGGCTACACCTTC
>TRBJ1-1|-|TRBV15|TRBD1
CATSTPDRGVPEAFF
TGTGCCACCAGCACCCCGGACAGGGGAGTTCCTGAAGCTTTCTTT